These 10 T cell receptor beta chains were sequenced from one sample in a study of blood T cell repertoires in COVID-19. Data came from immunoSEQ multiplex PCR; TCRdb stores just in-frame clones and leaves some out. Among about 260,000 clones listed, around 90% were seen once. The sample taken for sequencing was peripheral blood. The receptor source for this set is a human donor in a cohort sampled during active COVID-19.

A word on this clone: The junction does not match germline at one end; this may be a read error. The rearrangement links TRBV13 to TRBJ2-7, with TRBD2 identical over 7 bases. This CDR3 contains 13 residues. In germline, CDR1 is PRHDT, CDR2 FYEKMQ (reference sequence). CDR3 region: CASSLGPRGTTIF. For the CDR3, the DNA is TGTGCCAGCAGCTTAGGTCCACGAGGGACTACAATCTTC.

This chain uses TRBV19 with TRBJ1-3, with TRBD1 identical over 7 bases. The CDR3 contains 15 residues. Losses at the gene ends were 6 bases for V and 0 bases for J; bases not matched to a gene: 5. CDR1 and CDR2 (germline): LNHDA, SQIVND (reference sequence). CDR3 region: CASSQTGSSGNTIYF. CDR3 sequence (DNA): TGTGCCAGTAGCCAGACAGGGAGCTCTGGAAACACCATATATTTT.

This clone occurred once. The V and J genes are TRBV7-2 and TRBJ1-5; the D gene is possibly TRBD1 (5 bases). Trimming shortened V by 5 bases and J by 0 bases, and 17 bases separated the two germline ends. CDR3 length: 17 amino acids. In germline, CDR1 is SGHTA, CDR2 FQGNSA. Here the CDR3 DNA reads TGTGCCAGCAGCCCAGGGCCCTGGTCCCATAGCAATCAGCCCCAGCATTTT. Translated: CASSPGPWSHSNQPQHF.

This clone was found once. The chain has TRBV7-9 and TRBJ2-7; 8 positions match TRBD1. The CDR3 has 14 amino acids. The junction had 8 bases not matched to a gene; V was cut back by 5 bases and J by 5 bases. From germline, CDR1 is SEHNR and CDR2 FQNEAQ (reference sequence). The chain's CDR3 is CASSDRDRRDEQYF. As DNA, the CDR3 is TGTGCCAGCAGCGACCGGGACAGGAGGGACGAGCAGTACTTC.

This chain links TRBV4-1 with TRBJ1-6; no clear D gene. The germline CDR1 and CDR2 sequences are MGHRA and YSYEKL. This CDR3 has 16 amino acids. V was cut by 1 base and J by 0 bases, with 7 bases left in between. The CDR3 spells CASSQAGNSYNSPLHF. CDR3 DNA sequence: TGCGCCAGCAGCCAAGCGGGGAACTCCTATAATTCACCCCTCCACTTT.

V and J are TRBV19 and TRBJ1-3; D gene unclear. The CDR3 is 17 amino acids. From germline, CDR1 is LNHDA and CDR2 SQIVND (reference sequence). Trimming shortened V by 7 bases and J by 0 bases, and 19 bases separated the two germline ends. CDR3 coding DNA: TGTGCCAGTATAAGCACTGGACTTCTGAGCTCTGGAAACACCATATATTTT. Translation: CASISTGLLSSGNTIYF.

CDR3 in amino acids: CATSPRGGTNTEAFF. Here the CDR3 DNA reads TGTGCCACCAGCCCACGAGGAGGTACGAACACTGAAGCTTTCTTT. The rearrangement links TRBV15 to TRBJ1-1; D ambiguous. CDR1 is LNHNV and CDR2 is YYDKDF in the germline V gene (reference sequence). The CDR3 has 15 amino acids. Trimming took 5 bases from V and 1 from J, leaving 14 bases between them.

CDR3 residues: CASSPPAAFSGANVLTF. The CDR3 DNA reads TGTGCCAGCAGCCCCCCGGCAGCGTTCTCTGGGGCCAACGTCCTGACTTTC. The chain combines TRBV7-2 with TRBJ2-6; no definite D call. Germline loops: CDR1 SGHTA, CDR2 FQGNSA. The CDR3 sequence is 17 residues long. Trimming left V 5 bases short and J 0 bases short, with 14 bases between.

There are a few counts of this clone. The rearrangement joins TRBV9 to TRBJ2-7; D is unclear. V lost 0 bases and J lost 3, with 7 bases in between. CDR3 size: 13 residues. In germline, CDR1 is SGDLS, CDR2 YYNGEE. CDR3 nucleotide sequence: TGTGCCAGCAGCGTAGGATTAGACTACGAGCAGTACTTC. Translated: CASSVGLDYEQYF.

The chain couples TRBV11-2 to TRBJ2-7; 7 nucleotides line up with TRBD2. The CDR3 covers 16 residues. Germline values: CDR1 SGHAT, CDR2 FQNNGV. V dropped 1 base and J dropped 7; count of bases not matched to a gene: 13. The CDR3, as DNA: TGTGCCAGCAGCTTAGTGCTCTACGAACTAGCGTGGGAGCAGTACTTC. It yields the protein CASSLVLYELAWEQYF.